This T cell receptor beta chain was sequenced during a study of shared clonotypes between healthy human individuals. Whole-study findings and limits: In general, naive subsets displayed greater estimated richness than memory subsets did.

Template for every sorted-subset replicate PCR totaled about 0.2 ug DNA, roughly 30,000 T cell genomes. TCRdb keeps only in-frame clones here, not all; method: immunoSEQ multiplex PCR. The repertoire consists of under 2.5 million clones, with roughly 90% occurring once and the leading ten covering about 0.41%. Donors, healthy HIV-negative adults, lacked recent acute infections or vaccinations. Each sample came from a Caucasian adult donor living in Nashville, Tennessee. As for this clone: Its target is not known. The same CDR3 can be traced to other DNA sequences in this sample.

J was trimmed by 4 bases and V by 5 bases; bases with no gene match: 3. Per germline, CDR1 SEHNR and CDR2 FQNEAQ (reference sequence). CDR3 length: 13 amino acids. The TCR was taken from a man in his late teens or twenties in good health. Some clones in this sample may be carry-over from other donors' samples. Sequenced sample: naive CD4+ T cells from PBMCs. As for subset: CD45RA+ positively selected. The V call is TRBV7-9, the J call TRBJ1-1, with TRBD1 matching over 8 bases. CDR3 coding DNA: TGTGCCAGCAGCGGACAGGGTGGCACTGAAGCTTTCTTT. The encoded protein is CASSGQGGTEAFF.